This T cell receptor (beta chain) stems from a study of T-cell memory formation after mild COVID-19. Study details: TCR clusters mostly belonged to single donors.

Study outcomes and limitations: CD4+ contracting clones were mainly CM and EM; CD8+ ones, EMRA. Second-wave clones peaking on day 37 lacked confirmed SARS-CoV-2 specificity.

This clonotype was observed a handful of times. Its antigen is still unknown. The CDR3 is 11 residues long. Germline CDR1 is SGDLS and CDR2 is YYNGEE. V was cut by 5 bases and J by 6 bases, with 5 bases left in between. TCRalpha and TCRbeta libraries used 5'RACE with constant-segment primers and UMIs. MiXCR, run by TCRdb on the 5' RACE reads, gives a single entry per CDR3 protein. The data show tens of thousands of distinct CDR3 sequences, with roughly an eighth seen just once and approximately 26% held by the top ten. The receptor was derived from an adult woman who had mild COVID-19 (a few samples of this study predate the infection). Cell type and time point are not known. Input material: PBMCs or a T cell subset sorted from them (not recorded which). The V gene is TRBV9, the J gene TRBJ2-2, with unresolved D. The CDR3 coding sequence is TGTGCCAGCAGAAACCCCGGGGAGCTGTTTTTT. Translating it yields CASRNPGELFF.